There are a few counts of the clone carrying this T cell receptor beta chain. Its antigen is unknown. The data are from a study of cytomegalovirus exposure and HLA in healthy donors. Overall study findings and caveats: Rarity held for most TCR sequences, but there were some public TCRs that occurred in many donors. When analyzed later, the rates of TCR association showed variation by HLA locus, with DRB1 the most and HLA-C the fewest.

CDR3 length equals 11 residues. V was trimmed by 5 bases and J by 4 bases, leaving 6 bases between them. Per the germline V gene, CDR1 is MNHNS and CDR2 is SASEGT. In the PCR, 60 Vbeta and 13 Jbeta primers were used. Repertoires were generated with immunoSEQ multiplex PCR, while TCRdb's copy carries only in-frame clones and drops some. The table lists around 50,000 clones, around 83% of them singletons. The material sequenced was PBMCs. This rearrangement joins TRBV6-1 to TRBJ2-7; weak D call: TRBD1 (6 bases). The sequence was collected from a man in his forties in good health and CMV-seronegative. DNA for the CDR3: TGTGCCAGCAGTACAGGGTACGAGCAGTACTTC. It encodes CASSTGYEQYF.